The 29 T cell receptor beta chains reported below all come from one sample, sequenced in a study of cytomegalovirus exposure and HLA in healthy donors. The study ran its PCR with 60 Vbeta and 13 Jbeta primers. The data were produced by immunoSEQ multiplex PCR, yet TCRdb's version contains in-frame clones alone and is incomplete. Seen here are 72,000 or so clones, about three quarters observed once, and the top ten hold almost 7.5%. The sequenced material came from PBMCs. The receptors derive from a woman in her 30s in good health and CMV-seropositive.

This clone showed up many times. The chain employs TRBV9 and TRBJ1-2; TRBD1 agrees at 11 bases. CDR3 size: 15 residues. The germline CDR1 and CDR2 sequences are SGDLS and YYNGEE. J was trimmed by 7 bases and V by 4 bases; bases with no gene match: 9. CDR3 nucleotides: TGTGCCAGCAGCCCCACAGGACAGGGGGCGGGTGGCTACACCTTC. Translated, it gives CASSPTGQGAGGYTF.

The chain recombines TRBV29-1 with TRBJ1-1; the match to TRBD1 covers 8 bases. The CDR3 has 13 residues. The germline gives CDR1 SQVTM, CDR2 ANQGSEA. J lost 3 bases, V lost 4 bases, and 4 bases had no gene match. The CDR3 protein is CSVVDRGDTEAFF. As DNA, the CDR3 is TGCAGCGTTGTCGACAGGGGTGACACTGAAGCTTTCTTT.

V is TRBV10-3 and J is TRBJ1-5, with 7 positions matching TRBD1. CDR1 and CDR2 (germline): ENHRY, SYGVKD. The CDR3 has 15 residues. J lost 0 bases, V lost 2 bases, and 1 base had no gene match. The CDR3 loop reads CAISEGTDSNQPQHF. The CDR3 DNA reads TGTGCCATCAGTGAGGGGACAGATAGCAATCAGCCCCAGCATTTT.

This clone has just a few counts. The chain uses TRBV6-5 and TRBJ1-5, with D possibly matching TRBD1 (5 bases). Trimming stripped 4 bases from V and 2 bases from J, with 12 bases between. CDR1 is MNHEY and CDR2 is SVGAGI in the germline V gene. The CDR3 runs 15 residues. This CDR3 is CASSSRRGRNQPQHF. The CDR3 coding sequence is TGTGCCAGCAGTTCACGAAGGGGTCGCAATCAGCCCCAGCATTTT.

The V and J genes are TRBV7-2 and TRBJ1-1; tentative D call: TRBD1 (5 bases). V gave up 2 bases and J gave up 4 bases, with 8 bases separating them. Germline loops: CDR1 SGHTA, CDR2 FQGNSA. The CDR3 contains 13 residues. The CDR3 region has the DNA TGTGCCAGCAGCTTATGGGGGGGCACTGAAGCTTTCTTT. Its translation is CASSLWGGTEAFF.

The chain recombines TRBV19 with TRBJ2-4; 7 positions match TRBD1. V was pared by 4 bases and J by 2 bases, with 5 bases of the junction left unmatched. The CDR3 consists of 15 residues. Germline CDR1 and CDR2: LNHDA and SQIVND (reference sequence). CDR3 sequence: CASSTTGSTKNIQYF. In DNA, the CDR3 is TGTGCCAGTAGTACGACAGGGTCGACCAAAAACATTCAGTACTTC.

J is TRBJ1-1 and V is TRBV28, with D maybe TRBD1 (6 bases). CDR3 length: 15 residues. V gave up 4 bases and J gave up 0 bases, with 12 bases separating them. Germline V gene sequence: CDR1 MDHEN, CDR2 SYDVKM. CDR3 DNA: TGTGCCAGCAGTTCTCTAGGACAGATGAACACTGAAGCTTTCTTT. Protein sequence: CASSSLGQMNTEAFF.

By share, this clone counts as medium-sized. In DNA, the CDR3 is TGTGCCAGCAGCTTAGGGGCTAGCGGGAGGGCCGTAGATGAGCAGTTCTTC. It codes for CASSLGASGRAVDEQFF. The chain has TRBV11-3 and TRBJ2-1, with 12 bases fitting TRBD2. Unmatched junction bases numbered 9, after V lost 1 base and J lost 8 bases. The CDR3 has 17 residues. The germline CDR1 and CDR2 sequences are SGHNT and YENEEA.

V usage is TRBV7-9 and J usage is TRBJ2-6, with TRBD1 matching over 9 bases. With 5 bases clipped from V and 3 bases from J, the junction kept 11 bases outside the gene matches. CDR1 SEHNR and CDR2 FQNEAQ come from the germline V gene (reference sequence). This CDR3 is 18 amino acids long. As DNA, the CDR3 is TGTGCCAGCAGCGCCTCCGGGACAGGGATTTTTGGGGCCAACGTCCTGACTTTC. This sequence encodes CASSASGTGIFGANVLTF.

This chain connects TRBV13 to TRBJ2-2; D ambiguous. Germline CDR1 PRHDT, CDR2 FYEKMQ (reference sequence). Deletions cut 5 bases from V and 0 bases from J, with 13 bases between. The CDR3 is 16 amino acids. For the CDR3, the DNA is TGTGCCAGCAGCCCGTACTCGTTATCGAACACCGGGGAGCTGTTTTTT. Its translation: CASSPYSLSNTGELFF. The variable domain in full, completed from reference TRBV13 and TRBJ2-2, reads AAGVIQSPRHLIKEKRETATLKCYPIPRHDTVYWYQQGPGQDPQFLISFYEKMQSDKGSIPDRFSAQQFSDYHSELNMSSLELGDSALYFCASSPYSLSNTGELFFGEGSRLTVL.

The V and J genes are TRBV29-1 and TRBJ2-5, with 8 bases identical to TRBD2. This CDR3 has 12 amino acids. CDR1 and CDR2 (germline): SQVTM, ANQGSEA. Trimming removed 3 bases from V and 5 bases from J; junction bases left unmatched: 2. The CDR3, as DNA: TGCAGCGTTGAGTCGGGGGGGGAGACCCAGTACTTC. Translation: CSVESGGETQYF.

The chain uses TRBV5-1 and TRBJ2-1; no firm D call. V dropped 4 bases and J dropped 4 bases, with 9 bases sitting between them. Per germline, CDR1 SGHRS and CDR2 YFSETQ. This CDR3 is built from 13 residues. CDR3: CASSAFEYNEQFF. The CDR3 DNA reads TGCGCCAGCAGCGCTTTCGAGTACAATGAGCAGTTCTTC.

Only a few counts were recorded for this clone. The chain links TRBV4-3 to TRBJ2-2, with 7 bases identical to TRBD2. Trimming cost V 4 bases and J 2 bases; bases outside gene matches: 13. From germline, CDR1 is LGHNA and CDR2 YSLEER. CDR3 length equals 18 residues. CDR3 residues: CASSPRPPGLSNTGELFF. CDR3 nucleotide sequence: TGCGCCAGCAGCCCACGTCCGCCGGGACTATCAAACACCGGGGAGCTGTTTTTT.

The chain joins TRBV11-1 to TRBJ2-7; 7 bases are a match to TRBD2. The CDR3 contains 14 residues. Germline V gene data show CDR1 as SGHAT and CDR2 as FQDESV (reference sequence). Germline trimming cut 5 bases from V and 4 bases from J; bases unmatched to any gene: 8. CDR3 loop: CASSLVAAGYEQYF. CDR3 DNA: TGTGCCAGCAGCCTCGTAGCAGCGGGGTACGAGCAGTACTTC.

CDR3: CASSVRGLNEQYF. For the CDR3, the DNA is TGTGCCAGCTCAGTCAGGGGGCTCAACGAGCAGTACTTC. This chain connects TRBV18 to TRBJ2-7; TRBD1 agrees at 8 bases. There are 13 residues in the CDR3. The germline gives CDR1 KGHSH, CDR2 LQKENI. The V and J ends lost 5 bases and 5 bases, in that order; junction bases with no gene match: 5.

This clone came up once. The chain carries TRBV5-4 and TRBJ1-4; a weak D match, TRBD1 (5 bases). Germline V gene data show CDR1 as SGHNT and CDR2 as YYREEE (reference sequence). The V end was cut by 0 bases, the J end by 7 bases, with 10 bases between. There are 14 residues in the CDR3. CDR3 coding DNA: TGTGCCAGCAGCTTGGGGCAGGGTTTTGAAAAACTGTTTTTT. This encodes CASSLGQGFEKLFF.

This clone has only one observation. The chain carries TRBV7-3 and TRBJ2-1; maybe TRBD2 (6 bases). This CDR3 contains 15 residues. The germline CDR1 and CDR2 sequences are SGHTA and FQGTGA. Trimming shortened V by 2 bases and J by 2 bases, and 10 bases separated the two germline ends. In nucleotides, the CDR3 is TGTGCCAGCAGCTTAGGGGCTAGCGCCTACAATGAGCAGTTCTTC. It specifies CASSLGASAYNEQFF. Supplemented by reference TRBV7-3 and TRBJ2-1, the full variable domain reads GAGVSQTPSNKVTEKGKYVELRCDPISGHTALYWYRQSLGQGPEFLIYFQGTGAADDSGLPNDRFFAVRPEGSVSTLKIQRTERGDSAVYLCASSLGASAYNEQFFGPGTRLTVL.

The chain links TRBV15 to TRBJ1-6; D ambiguous. The CDR3 sequence is 15 residues long. Germline V lookup: CDR1 LNHNV, CDR2 YYDKDF (reference sequence). Trimming shortened V by 3 bases and J by 0 bases, and 6 bases separated the two germline ends. This chain's CDR3 is CATSSSVSYNSPLHF. CDR3 DNA: TGTGCCACCAGCAGTTCAGTCTCCTATAATTCACCCCTCCACTTT.

This clone was counted between two and nine times. The CDR3 sequence is CASSVLRDYEQYF. The CDR3 DNA follows: TGTGCCAGCAGTGTATTAAGAGACTACGAGCAGTACTTC. This chain connects TRBV2 to TRBJ2-7; D gene ambiguous. Germline values: CDR1 SNHLY, CDR2 FYNNEI. The V end lost 4 bases, the J end lost 3 bases, and 10 bases lay between the germline ends. There are 13 residues in the CDR3. Together with reference TRBV2 and TRBJ2-7, the CDR3 gives the full variable domain: EPEVTQTPSHQVTQMGQEVILRCVPISNHLYFYWYRQILGQKVEFLVSFYNNEISEKSEIFDDQFSVERPDGSNFTLKIRSTKLEDSAMYFCASSVLRDYEQYFGPGTRLTVT.

The genes are TRBV19 and TRBJ2-1; 9 bases are shared with TRBD2. Germline loops: CDR1 LNHDA, CDR2 SQIVND (reference sequence). CDR3 size: 15 residues. Losses at the gene ends were 3 bases for V and 2 bases for J; bases not matched to a gene: 2. CDR3 loop: CASSMASGTYNEQFF. The CDR3 bases are TGTGCCAGTAGTATGGCTAGCGGGACCTACAATGAGCAGTTCTTC.

The V call is TRBV25-1, the J call TRBJ2-1; D perhaps matches TRBD2 (6 bases). Germline CDR1 is MGHDK and CDR2 is SYGVNS. The V gene lost 1 base and the J gene lost 9 bases, with 16 bases spanning the gap. This CDR3 has 15 residues. The CDR3: CASSEWTGVAAEQFF. CDR3 sequence (DNA): TGTGCCAGCAGTGAATGGACGGGAGTCGCCGCTGAGCAGTTCTTC.

The chain recombines TRBV7-3 with TRBJ1-6; 7 bases fit TRBD1. The CDR3 extends over 14 amino acids. Trimming took 5 bases from V and 7 from J; bases not matched to a gene: 5. Looked up from germline, CDR1 is SGHTA and CDR2 is FQGTGA. The CDR3 nucleotides are TGTGCCAGCAGCCTGGGACAGCGCAATTCACCCCTCCACTTT. This gives the protein CASSLGQRNSPLHF.

This chain links TRBV7-9 with TRBJ2-7; D is possibly TRBD1 (6 bases). Trimming stripped 5 bases from V and 3 bases from J, with 14 bases between. The germline V gene encodes CDR1 SEHNR and CDR2 FQNEAQ (reference sequence). The CDR3 has 14 residues. This CDR3 is CASSPEQGNYEQYF. The CDR3 nucleotides read TGTGCCAGCAGCCCAGAACAGGGAAACTACGAGCAGTACTTC.

The chain recombines TRBV29-1 with TRBJ2-1; D call uncertain. Germline V gene lookup returns CDR1 SQVTM and CDR2 ANQGSEA. Trimming cost V 1 base and J 0 bases, with 7 bases left between them. The CDR3 runs to 14 residues. CDR3 loop: CSVEVQSSYNEQFF. The CDR3 DNA reads TGCAGCGTTGAAGTACAGAGCTCCTACAATGAGCAGTTCTTC.

The table lists this clone with a few counts. This chain links TRBV28 with TRBJ2-7, with 8 bases fitting TRBD2. Germline values: CDR1 MDHEN, CDR2 SYDVKM. V shed 7 bases, J shed 4 bases, and the junction held 15 bases outside the gene matches. The CDR3 is 16 amino acids. The CDR3 sequence: CASTTHRASGLYEQYF. The CDR3 region has the DNA TGTGCCAGCACCACCCATCGGGCTAGCGGGCTTTACGAGCAGTACTTC.

The rearrangement uses TRBV4-1 and TRBJ2-3, with 10 bases lining up with TRBD2. This CDR3 is built from 15 residues. The V and J ends lost 4 bases and 1 base, in that order; junction bases with no gene match: 2. CDR1 and CDR2 (germline): MGHRA, YSYEKL. CDR3 amino acids: CASSRLAGGTDTQYF. CDR3 in DNA: TGCGCCAGCAGCCGGCTAGCGGGAGGCACAGATACGCAGTATTTT.

This rearrangement joins TRBV2 to TRBJ2-1; 10 bases map to TRBD2. Germline CDR1 and CDR2: SNHLY and FYNNEI. V gave up 3 bases and J gave up 15 bases; unmatched junction bases: 17. The CDR3 is 16 residues long. The CDR3 sequence is CASSEARAGGSGRGFF. The CDR3, as DNA: TGTGCCAGCAGTGAGGCTCGGGCGGGGGGGAGCGGGAGGGGGTTCTTC.

The V call is TRBV4-3, the J call TRBJ2-3; the match to TRBD2 covers 9 bases. This CDR3 is 15 amino acids long. The ends lost 1 base at V and 3 bases at J; junction bases unmatched: 2. Germline CDR1 is LGHNA and CDR2 is YSLEER. CDR3 in DNA: TGCGCCAGCAGCCAAGGTAGCGGGAGTACAGATACGCAGTATTTT. As protein: CASSQGSGSTDTQYF.

The chain joins TRBV6-5 to TRBJ1-6, with 8 bases lining up with TRBD1. With V trimmed by 5 bases and J by 4 bases, 4 bases remained unmatched. This CDR3 is built from 15 residues. Per the germline V gene, CDR1 is MNHEY and CDR2 is SVGAGI. As DNA, the CDR3 is TGTGCCAGCAGTCTCGGGACAGGATATAATTCACCCCTCCACTTT. It yields the protein CASSLGTGYNSPLHF.